This TCR beta chain was sequenced during a study of T cells in localized non-small cell lung cancer. Notes on the study in general: It was uninvolved adjacent lung that showed the highest T cell clonality, exceeding tumor.

The CDR3 covers 17 residues. Germline CDR1 is SGHAT and CDR2 is FQNNGV. Trimming cost V 5 bases and J 7 bases; bases outside gene matches: 13. Concerning this clone itself: Antigen unknown.

The protocol was immunoSEQ multiplex PCR, while the TCRdb copy is restricted to in-frame clones and leaves out a portion. The sample contains around 130,000 clones, 89% of which appear only once. The rearrangement uses TRBV11-2 and TRBJ2-2, with TRBD2 matching 10 bases. The source material was peripheral blood, sampled before any cancer treatment. The origin of this receptor is a female donor of 60 years or more with stage I lung adenocarcinoma. The CDR3 loop reads CASSQGVASGSIGELFF. As DNA, the CDR3 is TGTGCCAGCAGCCAAGGGGTGGCTAGCGGGAGTATCGGGGAGCTGTTTTTT.